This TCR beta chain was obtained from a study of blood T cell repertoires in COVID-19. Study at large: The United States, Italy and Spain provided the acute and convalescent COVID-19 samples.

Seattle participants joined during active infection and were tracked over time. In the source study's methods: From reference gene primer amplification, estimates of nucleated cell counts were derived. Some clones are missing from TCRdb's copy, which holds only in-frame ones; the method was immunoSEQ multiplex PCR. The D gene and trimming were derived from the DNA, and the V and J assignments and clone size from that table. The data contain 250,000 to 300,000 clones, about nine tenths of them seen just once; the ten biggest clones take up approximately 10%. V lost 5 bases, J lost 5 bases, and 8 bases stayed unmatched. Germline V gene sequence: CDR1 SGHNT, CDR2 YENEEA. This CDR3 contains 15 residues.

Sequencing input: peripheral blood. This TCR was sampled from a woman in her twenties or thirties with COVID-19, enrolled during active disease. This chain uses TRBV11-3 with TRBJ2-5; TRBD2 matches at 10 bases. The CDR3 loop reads CASSPGTSDVETQYF. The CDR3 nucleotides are TGTGCCAGCAGCCCCGGGACTAGCGACGTGGAGACCCAGTACTTC.